The rows below give T cell receptor beta chains drawn from one sample of a study of cytomegalovirus exposure and HLA in healthy donors. TCRdb's copy holds only in-frame clones and misses some; the assay was immunoSEQ multiplex PCR. The data contain 150,000 to 200,000 clones, roughly 84% of them seen just once; the ten biggest clones take up more than 1.5%. The sample was PBMCs. These receptors were collected from a man aged 18 to 29 in good health and CMV-seronegative. Each CDR3 is given with its conserved first and last residue. The D gene is left open where the match is weak. Not all rows give a size; the values are once, few, many and, for expanded clones, a class.

D gene | clone size | J gene | V gene | CDR3 DNA | CDR3 protein
TRBD1 | once | TRBJ1-2 | TRBV6-4 | TGTGCCAGCAGTCGGGACAGGGGTACCTATGGCTACACCTTC | CASSRDRGTYGYTF
. | . | TRBJ1-1 | TRBV15 | TGTGCCACCAGAATCCAGGATTACGCTGAAGCTTTCTTT | CATRIQDYAEAFF
TRBD1 | . | TRBJ2-1 | TRBV5-1 | TGCGCCAGCAGCTTGGGACAGGGGTTGGGCAATGAGCAGTTCTTC | CASSLGQGLGNEQFF
TRBD1 | . | TRBJ2-3 | TRBV6-1 | TGTGCCAGCAATCGGGACAGATCCACAGATACGCAGTATTTT | CASNRDRSTDTQYF
. | . | TRBJ1-6 | TRBV27 | TGTGCCAGCAGGGCCCTACAGGGCAGCTCCTATAATTCACCCCTCCACTTT | CASRALQGSSYNSPLHF
TRBD2 | . | TRBJ2-7 | TRBV4-1 | TGCGCCAGCAGCCAAGGGGAGGTTACGAGGCTAGCGGGGCGCGAGCAGTACTTC | CASSQGEVTRLAGREQYF
. | . | TRBJ1-1 | TRBV21-1 | TGTGCCAGCGGAGGATACGGACCTTTCTTT | CASGGYGPFF
. | . | TRBJ1-5 | TRBV30 | TGTGCCTGGAGTGCCTCCGAGATCCAGCCCCAGCATTTT | CAWSASEIQPQHF
. | . | TRBJ1-3 | TRBV18 | TGTGCCAGCTCACCAGGCATCTCTGGAAACACCATATATTTT | CASSPGISGNTIYF
. | . | TRBJ1-5 | TRBV6-5 | TGTGCCAGCAGGACCGGACAGAATAGCAATCAGCCCCAGCATTTT | CASRTGQNSNQPQHF
TRBD1 | . | TRBJ2-7 | TRBV28 | TGTGCCAGCAGTTCCTCTCGACAGGGATTGGGCGAGCAGTACTTC | CASSSSRQGLGEQYF
. | . | TRBJ1-2 | TRBV28 | TGTGCCAGCAGTTGGGGGGGCAGGGGTGGCTACACCTTC | CASSWGGRGGYTF
. | once | TRBJ1-1 | TRBV6-5 | TGTGCCAGCACCCCCACGAACAGGATGAACACTGAAGCTTTCTTT | CASTPTNRMNTEAFF
TRBD1 | . | TRBJ2-7 | TRBV5-1 | TGCGCCAGCAGAGGAGCTGGGACAGGGGATTTGTACGAGCAGTACTTC | CASRGAGTGDLYEQYF
. | once | TRBJ2-7 | TRBV27 | TGTGCCAGCAGTGTCACAGGGGGGGGCGAGCAGTACTTC | CASSVTGGGEQYF
TRBD1 | . | TRBJ2-7 | TRBV5-4 | TGTGCCAGCAGGAAGGACAGGGGATACTACGAGCAGTACTTC | CASRKDRGYYEQYF
TRBD2 | once | TRBJ2-3 | TRBV9 | TGTGCCAGCAGCGACGGGACTAGAGGGTTGTATACGCAGTATTTT | CASSDGTRGLYTQYF
. | once | TRBJ2-3 | TRBV10-3 | TGTGCCATCAGTGAGTCCCCAAGCACAGATACGCAGTATTTT | CAISESPSTDTQYF
. | . | TRBJ2-3 | TRBV2 | TGTGCCAGCAGTGAAGGGGGGACTTCTTACGCTTTT | CASSEGGTSYAF
. | . | TRBJ1-1 | TRBV9 | TGTGCCAGCAGCCTGGGGTTATTGGACACTGAGGCTTTCTTT | CASSLGLLDTEAFF
. | . | TRBJ2-7 | TRBV5-6 | TGTGCCAGCAGCCCCGGGGACTCCCCCTACGAGCAGTACTTC | CASSPGDSPYEQYF
. | . | TRBJ2-7 | TRBV19 | TGTGCCAGTAGTATAGTAGGGGCGGGGATCTACGAGCAGTACTTC | CASSIVGAGIYEQYF
. | . | TRBJ1-4 | TRBV19 | TGTGCCAGTCGAACAGCCATTAATGAAAAACTGTTTTTT | CASRTAINEKLFF
. | . | TRBJ2-5 | TRBV10-3 | TGTGCCATCAGCCCTCGGACAGAAGAGACCCAGTACTTC | CAISPRTEETQYF
TRBD2 | . | TRBJ2-7 | TRBV7-3 | TGTGCCAGCAGCTTAAGCGGCGGGAGCGACTACGAGCAGTACTTC | CASSLSGGSDYEQYF
. | few | TRBJ2-3 | TRBV28 | TGTGCCAGCAGTACTCTAGGATACAACACAGATACGCAGTATTTT | CASSTLGYNTDTQYF
. | . | TRBJ2-2 | TRBV11-3 | TGTGCCAGCAGCTTTGGCTTCACCGGGGAGCTGTTTTTT | CASSFGFTGELFF
TRBD2 | few | TRBJ2-3 | TRBV25-1 | TGTGCCAGCAGTGAATGGCGGGGGGGTGACACAGATACGCAGTATTTT | CASSEWRGGDTDTQYF
. | . | TRBJ1-2 | TRBV25-1 | TGTGCCAGCAGTGAGAGGGGGAATTATCGCTACACCTTC | CASSERGNYRYTF
. | . | TRBJ1-5 | TRBV18 | TGTGCCAGCTCACCTGAGTGGGCTCAGCCCCAGCATTTT | CASSPEWAQPQHF
. | . | TRBJ2-2 | TRBV15 | TGTGCCACCAGCAGGGGCCGTGCGGGCGGGGAGCTGTTTTTT | CATSRGRAGGELFF
. | . | TRBJ2-6 | TRBV15 | TGTGCCACCAGCAGCAGGGTCGCTGGGGCCAACGTCCTGACTTTC | CATSSRVAGANVLTF
TRBD1 | . | TRBJ1-4 | TRBV15 | TGTGCCACCAGCAGAGATTTGACAGGGGGCAGTGAAAAACTGTTTTTT | CATSRDLTGGSEKLFF
. | . | TRBJ1-1 | TRBV30 | TGTGCCTGGAGTTTCAGGGGCACTGAAGCTTTCTTT | CAWSFRGTEAFF
TRBD1 | . | TRBJ2-2 | TRBV14 | TGTGCCAGCAGCGCCCGACCGGGACAGGGGAAAGACACCGGGGAGCTGTTTTTT | CASSARPGQGKDTGELFF
TRBD2 | . | TRBJ2-1 | TRBV7-3 | TGTGCCAGCAGCGGACTAGCGGGGGTTAACGTCCATGAGCAGTTCTTC | CASSGLAGVNVHEQFF
. | . | TRBJ2-1 | TRBV29-1 | TGCAGCGTTGACGGCGACAGCCTCCTCAATGAGCAGTTCTTC | CSVDGDSLLNEQFF
. | . | TRBJ1-5 | TRBV4-1 | TGCGCCAGCAGCCAAGACGGACGACTAAACTATCAGCCCCAGCATTTT | CASSQDGRLNYQPQHF
TRBD2 | . | TRBJ2-1 | TRBV13 | TGTGCCAGCAGCTTAAAGGGACTAGCGGTTCTTCCCTCCTACAATGAGCAGTTCTTC | CASSLKGLAVLPSYNEQFF